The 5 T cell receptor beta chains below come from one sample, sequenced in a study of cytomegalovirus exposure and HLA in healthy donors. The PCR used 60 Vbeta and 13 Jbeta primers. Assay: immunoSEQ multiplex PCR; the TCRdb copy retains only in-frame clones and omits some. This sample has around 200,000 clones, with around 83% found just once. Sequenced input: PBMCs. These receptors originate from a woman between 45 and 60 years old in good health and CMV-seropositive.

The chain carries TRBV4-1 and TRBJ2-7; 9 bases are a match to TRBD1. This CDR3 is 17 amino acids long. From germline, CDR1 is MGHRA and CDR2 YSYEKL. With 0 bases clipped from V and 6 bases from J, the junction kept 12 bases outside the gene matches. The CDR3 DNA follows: TGCGCCAGCAGCCAAGATCGCTCCGGGACAGGGAGCGGCGAGCAGTACTTC. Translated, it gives CASSQDRSGTGSGEQYF.

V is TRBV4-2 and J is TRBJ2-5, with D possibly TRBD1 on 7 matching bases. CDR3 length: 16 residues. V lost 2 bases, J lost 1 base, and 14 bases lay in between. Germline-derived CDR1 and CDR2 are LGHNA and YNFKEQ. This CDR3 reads CASSQRGRGPQETQYF. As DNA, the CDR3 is TGTGCCAGCAGCCAAAGGGGGCGGGGCCCCCAAGAGACCCAGTACTTC.

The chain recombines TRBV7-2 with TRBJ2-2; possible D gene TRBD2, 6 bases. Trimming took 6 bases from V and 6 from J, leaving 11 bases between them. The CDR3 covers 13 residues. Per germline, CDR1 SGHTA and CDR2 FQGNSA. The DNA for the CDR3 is TGTGCCAGCAGTCGGACTATAGCCGGGGAGCTGTTTTTT. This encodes CASSRTIAGELFF.

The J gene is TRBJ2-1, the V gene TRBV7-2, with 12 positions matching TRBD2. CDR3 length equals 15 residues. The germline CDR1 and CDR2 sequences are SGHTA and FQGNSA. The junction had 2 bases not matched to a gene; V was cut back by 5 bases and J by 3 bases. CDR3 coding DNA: TGTGCCAGCAGCCAACTAGCGGGGGGCTACAATGAGCAGTTCTTC. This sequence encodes CASSQLAGGYNEQFF. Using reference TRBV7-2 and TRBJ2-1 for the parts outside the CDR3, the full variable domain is GAGVSQSPSNKVTEKGKDVELRCDPISGHTALYWYRQSLGQGLEFLIYFQGNSAPDKSGLPSDRFSAERTGGSVSTLTIQRTQQEDSAVYLCASSQLAGGYNEQFFGPGTRLTVL.

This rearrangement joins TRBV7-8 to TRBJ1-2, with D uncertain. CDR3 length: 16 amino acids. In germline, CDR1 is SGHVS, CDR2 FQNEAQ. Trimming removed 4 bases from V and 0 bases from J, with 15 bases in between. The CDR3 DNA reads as TGTGCCAGCAGCTCCTCACAGAACCCGACTAACTATGGCTACACCTTC. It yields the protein CASSSSQNPTNYGYTF.